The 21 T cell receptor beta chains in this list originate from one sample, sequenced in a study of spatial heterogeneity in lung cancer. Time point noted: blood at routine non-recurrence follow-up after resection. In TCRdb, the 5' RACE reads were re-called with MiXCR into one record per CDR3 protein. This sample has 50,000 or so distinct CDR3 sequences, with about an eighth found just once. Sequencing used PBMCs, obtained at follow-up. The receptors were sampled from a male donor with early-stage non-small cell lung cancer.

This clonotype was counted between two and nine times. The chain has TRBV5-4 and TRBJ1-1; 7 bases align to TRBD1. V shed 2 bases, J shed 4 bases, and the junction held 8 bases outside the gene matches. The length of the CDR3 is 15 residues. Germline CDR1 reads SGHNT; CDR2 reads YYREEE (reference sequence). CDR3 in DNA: TGTGCCAGCAGCTTCCAAGCCAGGGGGGGCACTGAAGCTTTCTTT. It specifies CASSFQARGGTEAFF. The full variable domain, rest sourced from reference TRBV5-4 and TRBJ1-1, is ETGVTQSPTHLIKTRGQQVTLRCSSQSGHNTVSWYQQALGQGPQFIFQYYREEENGRGNFPPRFSGLQFPNYSSELNVNALELDDSALYLCASSFQARGGTEAFFGQGTRLTVV.

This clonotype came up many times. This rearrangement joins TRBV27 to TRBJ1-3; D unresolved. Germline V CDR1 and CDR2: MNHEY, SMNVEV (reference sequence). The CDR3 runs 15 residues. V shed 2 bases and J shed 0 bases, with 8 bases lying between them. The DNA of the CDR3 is TGTGCCAGCAGTTTAAATCGGAACTCTGGAAACACCATATATTTT. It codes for CASSLNRNSGNTIYF.

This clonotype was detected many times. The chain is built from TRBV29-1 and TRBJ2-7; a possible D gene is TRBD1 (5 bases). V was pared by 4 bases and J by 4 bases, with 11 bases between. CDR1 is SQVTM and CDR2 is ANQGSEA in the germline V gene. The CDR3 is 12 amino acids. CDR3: CSVGDRWYEQYF. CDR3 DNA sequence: TGCAGCGTTGGTGACAGATGGTACGAGCAGTACTTC.

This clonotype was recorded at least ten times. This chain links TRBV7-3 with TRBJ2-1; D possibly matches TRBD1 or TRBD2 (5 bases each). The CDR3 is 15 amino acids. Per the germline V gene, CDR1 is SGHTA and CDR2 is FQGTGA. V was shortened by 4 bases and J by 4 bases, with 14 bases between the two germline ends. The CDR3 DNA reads TGTGCCAGCAGCTCACGAAGGGACGGATACAATGAGCAGTTCTTC. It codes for CASSSRRDGYNEQFF.

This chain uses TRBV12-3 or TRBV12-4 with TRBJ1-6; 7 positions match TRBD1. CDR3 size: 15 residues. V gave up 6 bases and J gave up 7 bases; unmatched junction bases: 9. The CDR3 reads CASSFRQGTNSPLHF. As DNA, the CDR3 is TGTGCCAGCAGCTTCCGACAGGGCACGAATTCACCCCTCCACTTT.

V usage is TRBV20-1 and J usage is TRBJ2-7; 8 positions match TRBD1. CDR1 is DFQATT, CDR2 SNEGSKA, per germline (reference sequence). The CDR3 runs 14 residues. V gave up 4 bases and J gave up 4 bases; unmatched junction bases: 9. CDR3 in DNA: TGCAGTGCTACCGGCCAGGGGGCTTGGTACGAGCAGTACTTC. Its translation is CSATGQGAWYEQYF.

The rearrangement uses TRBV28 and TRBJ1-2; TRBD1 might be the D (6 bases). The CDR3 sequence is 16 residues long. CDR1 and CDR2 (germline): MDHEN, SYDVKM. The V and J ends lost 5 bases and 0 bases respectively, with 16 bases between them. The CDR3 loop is CASSGHRDTTNYGYTF. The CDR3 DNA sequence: TGTGCCAGCAGTGGGCACCGGGACACAACTAACTATGGCTACACCTTC.

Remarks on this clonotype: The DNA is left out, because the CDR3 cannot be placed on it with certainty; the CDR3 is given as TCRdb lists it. CDR3: CASSTVGTGARYF. The chain is built from TRBV19 and TRBJ2-4; the DNA was not compared with TRBD1, the D call given in the table. Counting both end residues, the CDR3 totals 13 amino acids. Germline CDR1 LNHDA, CDR2 SQIVND (reference sequence).

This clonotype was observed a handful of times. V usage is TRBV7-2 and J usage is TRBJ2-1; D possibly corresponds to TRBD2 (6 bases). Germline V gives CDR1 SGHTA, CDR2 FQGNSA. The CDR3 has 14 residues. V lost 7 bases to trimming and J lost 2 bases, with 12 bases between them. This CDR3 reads CASTLLATYNEQFF. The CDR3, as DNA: TGTGCCAGCACCCTACTAGCAACCTACAATGAGCAGTTCTTC. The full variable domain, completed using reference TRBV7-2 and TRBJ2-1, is GAGVSQSPSNKVTEKGKDVELRCDPISGHTALYWYRQSLGQGLEFLIYFQGNSAPDKSGLPSDRFSAERTGGSVSTLTIQRTQQEDSAVYLCASTLLATYNEQFFGPGTRLTVL.

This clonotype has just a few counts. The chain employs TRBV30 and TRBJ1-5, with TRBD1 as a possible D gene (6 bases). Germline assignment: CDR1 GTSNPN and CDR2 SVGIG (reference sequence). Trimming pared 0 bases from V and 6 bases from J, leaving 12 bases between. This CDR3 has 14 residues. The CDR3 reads CAWSVMTGGQPQHF. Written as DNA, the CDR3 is TGTGCCTGGAGTGTAATGACAGGAGGTCAGCCCCAGCATTTT.

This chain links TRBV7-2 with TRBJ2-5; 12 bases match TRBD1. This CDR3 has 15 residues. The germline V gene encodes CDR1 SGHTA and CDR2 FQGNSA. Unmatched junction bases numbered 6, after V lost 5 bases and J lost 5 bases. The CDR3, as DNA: TGTGCCAGCAGCCGGGACAGGGGGCGAGGGGAGACCCAGTACTTC. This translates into CASSRDRGRGETQYF.

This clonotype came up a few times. CDR3 loop: CAATGVNTEAFF. CDR3 DNA: TGTGCCGCTACAGGGGTGAACACTGAAGCTTTCTTT. This rearrangement joins TRBV10-3 to TRBJ1-1; the match to TRBD1 covers 7 bases. Per germline, CDR1 ENHRY and CDR2 SYGVKD. CDR3 length equals 12 residues. J lost 0 bases, V lost 11 bases, and 3 bases had no gene match.

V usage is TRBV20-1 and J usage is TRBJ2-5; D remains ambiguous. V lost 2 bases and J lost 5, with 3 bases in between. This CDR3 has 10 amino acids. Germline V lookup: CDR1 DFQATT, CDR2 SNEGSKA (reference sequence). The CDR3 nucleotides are TGCAGTGCTAGAAGGGAGACCCAGTACTTC. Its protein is CSARRETQYF.

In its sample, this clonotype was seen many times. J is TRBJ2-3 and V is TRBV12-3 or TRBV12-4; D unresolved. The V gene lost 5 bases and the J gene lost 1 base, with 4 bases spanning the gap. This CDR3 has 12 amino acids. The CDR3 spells CASSRGTDTQYF. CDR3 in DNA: TGTGCCAGCAGTCGGGGCACAGATACGCAGTATTTT.

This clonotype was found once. CDR3 loop: CAWSRGQSTDTQYF. CDR3 nucleotides: TGTGCCTGGAGTCGTGGACAGAGCACAGATACGCAGTATTTT. This chain links TRBV30 with TRBJ2-3; TRBD1 is a possible D gene (6 bases). The CDR3 consists of 14 residues. V lost 2 bases and J 0 bases, leaving 9 bases between the germline ends. Per the germline V gene, CDR1 is GTSNPN and CDR2 is SVGIG (reference sequence).

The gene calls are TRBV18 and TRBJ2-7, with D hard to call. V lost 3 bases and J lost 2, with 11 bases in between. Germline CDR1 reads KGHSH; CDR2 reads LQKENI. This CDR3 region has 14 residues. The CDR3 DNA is TGTGCCAGCTCACCTAGGACGGCTACCTACGAGCAGTACTTC. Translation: CASSPRTATYEQYF. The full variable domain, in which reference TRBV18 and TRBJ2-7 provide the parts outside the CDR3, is NAGVMQNPRHLVRRRGQEARLRCSPMKGHSHVYWYRQLPEEGLKFMVYLQKENIIDESGMPKERFSAEFPKEGPSILRIQQVVRGDSAAYFCASSPRTATYEQYFGPGTRLTVT.

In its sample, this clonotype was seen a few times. CDR3: CASSEIHTGELFF. The CDR3 DNA sequence: TGTGCCAGCAGCGAGATACACACCGGGGAGCTGTTTTTT. J is TRBJ2-2 and V is TRBV19; D uncertain. The CDR3 runs to 13 residues. Per the germline V gene, CDR1 is LNHDA and CDR2 is SQIVND (reference sequence). V gave up 9 bases and J gave up 3 bases, with 11 bases separating them.

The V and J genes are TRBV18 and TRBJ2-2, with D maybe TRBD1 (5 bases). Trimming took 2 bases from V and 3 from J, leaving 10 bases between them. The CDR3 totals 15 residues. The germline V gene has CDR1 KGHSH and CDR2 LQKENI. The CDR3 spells CASSPGQGDTGELFF. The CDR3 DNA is TGTGCCAGCTCACCAGGGCAGGGTGACACCGGGGAGCTGTTTTTT.

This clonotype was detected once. The CDR3 sequence is CASSLARAGGPNYEQYF. In DNA form, the CDR3 reads TGTGCCAGCAGTCTAGCCCGAGCGGGAGGGCCGAACTACGAGCAGTACTTC. J is TRBJ2-7 and V is TRBV7-8, with 10 bases matching TRBD2. Looked up from germline, CDR1 is SGHVS and CDR2 is FQNEAQ. The CDR3 is made up of 17 amino acids. V shed 6 bases, J shed 3 bases, and the junction held 14 bases outside the gene matches.

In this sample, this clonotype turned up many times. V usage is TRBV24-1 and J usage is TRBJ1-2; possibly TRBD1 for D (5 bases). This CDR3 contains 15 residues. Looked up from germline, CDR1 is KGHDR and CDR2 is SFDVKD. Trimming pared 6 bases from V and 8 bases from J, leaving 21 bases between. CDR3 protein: CATSKTTGTMEGYTF. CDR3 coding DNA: TGTGCCACCAGTAAAACCACCGGGACGATGGAGGGCTACACCTTC.

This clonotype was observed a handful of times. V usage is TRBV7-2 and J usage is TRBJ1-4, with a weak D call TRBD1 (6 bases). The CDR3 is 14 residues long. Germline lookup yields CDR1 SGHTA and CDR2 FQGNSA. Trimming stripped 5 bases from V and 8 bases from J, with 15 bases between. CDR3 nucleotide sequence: TGTGCCAGCAGCGAGACAGGTTTCCGGGAAAAACTGTTTTTT. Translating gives CASSETGFREKLFF. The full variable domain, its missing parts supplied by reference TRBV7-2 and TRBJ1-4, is GAGVSQSPSNKVTEKGKDVELRCDPISGHTALYWYRQSLGQGLEFLIYFQGNSAPDKSGLPSDRFSAERTGGSVSTLTIQRTQQEDSAVYLCASSETGFREKLFFGSGTQLSVL.